This T cell receptor (beta chain) was retrieved from a study of blood T cell repertoires in COVID-19. This table comes from immunoSEQ multiplex PCR, and its TCRdb copy is limited to in-frame clones, with some not included. The sample has around 250,000 clones, roughly 90% seen once. This clone has a single count. Germline V CDR1 and CDR2: SGDLS, YYNGEE. This CDR3 region has 14 residues. Trimming stripped 5 bases from V and 1 base from J, with 12 bases between. The clonotype comes from a woman between 25 and 40 years old who had recovered from COVID-19. The sequencing sample was made of PBMCs or T cells enriched from blood (not recorded which). The V gene is TRBV9, the J gene TRBJ1-1; D might be TRBD1 (6 bases). This CDR3 reads CASSYLQGNTEAFF. DNA for the CDR3: TGTGCCAGCAGTTATCTACAGGGGAACACTGAAGCTTTCTTT.